Presented here are 9 T cell receptor beta chains from one specimen sequenced in a study of T-cell memory formation after mild COVID-19. TCRdb fed the 5' RACE reads into MiXCR, producing one record per CDR3 protein. The sample holds roughly 350,000 distinct CDR3 sequences, around 28% seen once. The specimen sequenced was PBMCs or a T cell subset sorted from them (not recorded which). Source of these receptors: an adult woman who had mild COVID-19 (a few samples of this study predate the infection). Cell type and time point are not known.

This clonotype was recorded a few times. The V and J genes are TRBV3-1 and TRBJ1-1; tentative D call: TRBD1 (5 bases). This CDR3 is built from 13 residues. V dropped 1 base and J dropped 10 bases, with 13 bases sitting between them. The V gene's germline CDR1 is LGHDT and CDR2 YNNKEL (reference sequence). The CDR3 protein is CASSQGYGGVAFF. CDR3 DNA sequence: TGTGCCAGCAGCCAAGGGTATGGGGGGGTAGCTTTCTTT.

This clonotype was detected only a few times. This chain joins TRBV19 and TRBJ1-5, with 8 bases matching TRBD1. The CDR3 is made up of 15 amino acids. The V and J ends lost 3 bases and 2 bases, in that order; junction bases with no gene match: 3. Germline loops: CDR1 LNHDA, CDR2 SQIVND (reference sequence). CDR3 sequence (DNA): TGTGCCAGTAGTATGTGGGGACAGGGCAATCAGCCCCAGCATTTT. This encodes CASSMWGQGNQPQHF. The entire variable domain, with the rest obtained from reference TRBV19 and TRBJ1-5, is as follows: DGGITQSPKYLFRKEGQNVTLSCEQNLNHDAMYWYRQDPGQGLRLIYYSQIVNDFQKGDIAEGYSVSREKKESFPLTVTSAQKNPTAFYLCASSMWGQGNQPQHFGDGTRLSIL.

The chain links TRBV4-1 to TRBJ2-3; D may correspond to TRBD1 or TRBD2 (5 bases each). Germline assignment: CDR1 MGHRA and CDR2 YSYEKL. The CDR3 is made up of 16 amino acids. The V gene lost 4 bases and the J gene lost 0 bases, with 14 bases spanning the gap. CDR3 sequence reads: CASSLGAVSSTDTQYF. The CDR3 DNA follows: TGCGCCAGCAGCCTCGGGGCGGTTTCTAGCACAGATACGCAGTATTTT.

This clonotype was counted between two and nine times. The chain couples TRBV5-5 to TRBJ2-3; TRBD2 agrees at 11 bases. CDR1 and CDR2 from the germline V gene are SGHKS and YYEKEE (reference sequence). After removal of 0 bases from V and 6 bases from J, the junction contained 6 bases not matched to a gene. CDR3 length equals 16 residues. CDR3 sequence reads: CASSLDLAGGPDTQYF. Here the CDR3 DNA reads TGTGCCAGCAGCTTGGATTTAGCGGGGGGGCCGGATACGCAGTATTTT. Full variable domain (remainder filled in from reference TRBV5-5 and TRBJ2-3): DAGVTQSPTHLIKTRGQQVTLRCSPISGHKSVSWYQQVLGQGPQFIFQYYEKEERGRGNFPDRFSARQFPNYSSELNVNALLLGDSALYLCASSLDLAGGPDTQYFGPGTRLTVL.

This clonotype was seen a handful of times. This chain joins TRBV11-2 and TRBJ2-4; TRBD2 agrees at 7 bases. The germline CDR1 and CDR2 sequences are SGHAT and FQNNGV. CDR3 length equals 19 residues. Germline trimming cut 5 bases from V and 0 bases from J; bases unmatched to any gene: 16. CDR3: CASSPTGLAEGLAKNIQYF. CDR3 in DNA: TGTGCCAGCAGCCCGACGGGGCTAGCGGAAGGACTAGCCAAAAACATTCAGTACTTC.

This clonotype has only a few counts. V usage is TRBV5-1 and J usage is TRBJ1-3, with a possible D match to TRBD1 (5 bases). The CDR3 runs 16 residues. With 4 bases removed from V and 0 bases from J, the gap between germline ends came to 14 bases. Looked up from germline, CDR1 is SGHRS and CDR2 is YFSETQ. In DNA, the CDR3 is TGCGCCAGCAGCCCGGGACTGCCGAGCTCTGGAAACACCATATATTTT. This gives the protein CASSPGLPSSGNTIYF.

This clonotype came up a few times. This chain links TRBV29-1 with TRBJ2-1; TRBD2 agrees at 9 bases. The CDR3 spans 15 residues. V dropped 3 bases and J dropped 6; count of bases not matched to a gene: 9. Looked up from germline, CDR1 is SQVTM and CDR2 is ANQGSEA. The DNA for the CDR3 is TGCAGCGTTGATCCCGGACTAGCGTTATTCAATGAGCAGTTCTTC. Amino acids: CSVDPGLALFNEQFF.

This sequence joins TRBV7-8 and TRBJ2-5; 7 nucleotides line up with TRBD1. With V trimmed by 5 bases and J by 6 bases, 15 bases remained unmatched. Looked up from germline, CDR1 is SGHVS and CDR2 is FQNEAQ. CDR3 length equals 16 residues. The CDR3 region has the DNA TGTGCCAGCAGCCGCGGCCAGCGGACAGGAGGACAGACCCAGTACTTC. This codes for CASSRGQRTGGQTQYF.

The chain combines TRBV6-1 with TRBJ2-4; the D call may be TRBD1 or TRBD2 (6 bases each). This CDR3 has 14 residues. Trimming stripped 6 bases from V and 2 bases from J, with 11 bases between. Looked up from germline, CDR1 is MNHNS and CDR2 is SASEGT. The CDR3 nucleotides are TGTGCCAGCAGCCAAGGGGGGTCCAAAAACATTCAGTACTTC. Translating it yields CASSQGGSKNIQYF.